Following are 24 T cell receptor beta chains from one sample sequenced in a study of T cell repertoires in cytomegalovirus infection. TCRdb used MiXCR to reprocess the reads, holding one entry per CDR3 protein. The sample lists roughly 630,000 distinct CDR3 sequences; 20% to 30% were seen once. The sequencing input was CD8+ T cells from PBMCs. The receptors were sampled from a human donor in good health (CMV status not recorded). Some clones in this sample may be carry-over from other donors' samples.

This clonotype appeared a few times. The rearrangement links TRBV2 to TRBJ1-1, with D possibly TRBD1 on 6 matching bases. Looked up from germline, CDR1 is SNHLY and CDR2 is FYNNEI. The CDR3 has 14 residues. Trimming removed 7 bases at V and 4 bases at J, with 16 bases between. The DNA for the CDR3 is TGTGCCAGCACCGAGAGGGGGATAGGCACTGAAGCTTTCTTT. The encoded protein is CASTERGIGTEAFF.

This clonotype was detected only a few times. This chain joins TRBV7-9 and TRBJ1-2; unclear D gene. Germline-derived CDR1 and CDR2 are SEHNR and FQNEAQ (reference sequence). The CDR3 runs to 14 residues. Trimming pared 7 bases from V and 6 bases from J, leaving 18 bases between. CDR3 region: CASTHDGSLNGYTF. The CDR3 DNA is TGTGCCAGCACCCACGACGGGTCTCTTAATGGCTACACCTTC.

For this clonotype: A much larger clone lies a single base off, so this may be a read error. The rearrangement joins TRBV12-5 to TRBJ2-7, with 7 nucleotides matching TRBD2. The ends lost 4 bases at V and 1 base at J; junction bases unmatched: 7. Germline V gene lookup returns CDR1 LGHNT and CDR2 FRNRAP. The CDR3 runs to 15 residues. The CDR3 nucleotides read TGTGCTAGTGGTTGCGGCCCCGGGGGGTCCTACGAGCAGTACTTC. It translates to CASGCGPGGSYEQYF.

This clonotype was picked up a small number of times. V and J are TRBV28 and TRBJ1-2, with D possibly TRBD1 on 6 matching bases. The CDR3 extends over 15 amino acids. Germline assignment: CDR1 MDHEN and CDR2 SYDVKM. The ends were cut back, 4 bases at V and 3 bases at J, with 15 bases in the middle. The CDR3 sequence: CASSSPPGTYYGYTF. The CDR3 DNA follows: TGTGCCAGCAGTTCCCCCCCCGGGACATACTATGGCTACACCTTC.

The table lists this clonotype with a few counts. V and J are TRBV12-3 or TRBV12-4 and TRBJ2-7, with 7 bases aligning to TRBD1. The CDR3 is 12 residues long. Germline trimming cut 6 bases from V and 7 bases from J; bases unmatched to any gene: 6. The CDR3 loop is CASRAGGGEQYF. CDR3 DNA sequence: TGTGCCAGCAGGGCAGGGGGTGGAGAGCAGTACTTC.

This chain joins TRBV20-1 and TRBJ1-2, with 7 nucleotides matching TRBD1. CDR1 DFQATT and CDR2 SNEGSKA come from the germline V gene (reference sequence). V lost 8 bases and J lost 7; bases outside the gene matches: 7. This CDR3 spans 11 amino acids. Written as DNA, the CDR3 is TGCAGTCCGTGGACAGGCTCTGGCTACACCTTC. Protein product: CSPWTGSGYTF.

V gene TRBV12-3 or TRBV12-4 combines with J gene TRBJ2-5; 8 nucleotides align to TRBD1. This CDR3 region has 17 residues. Unmatched junction bases numbered 8, after V lost 2 bases and J lost 0 bases. In DNA, the CDR3 is TGTGCCAGCAGTTTAAGACAGGGGATGGCGTACCAAGAGACCCAGTACTTC. This sequence encodes CASSLRQGMAYQETQYF.

This rearrangement joins TRBV29-1 to TRBJ2-2; 9 bases match TRBD2. Looked up from germline, CDR1 is SQVTM and CDR2 is ANQGSEA. The CDR3 contains 13 residues. After removal of 5 bases from V and 3 bases from J, the junction contained 1 base not matched to a gene. CDR3 region: CSVRGGDTGELFF. The CDR3 DNA is TGCAGCGTTCGCGGGGGGGACACCGGGGAGCTGTTTTTT.

The V gene is TRBV15, the J gene TRBJ2-7, with D possibly TRBD2 on 6 matching bases. The germline CDR1 and CDR2 sequences are LNHNV and YYDKDF (reference sequence). This CDR3 is built from 17 residues. Between the trimmed V and J ends, which lost 0 bases and 12 bases, there was a span of 27 bases. CDR3 in DNA: TGTGCCACCAGCAGAGATACGGAGGGTCGGCAGGGACGATTCCCGTACTTC. Residues: CATSRDTEGRQGRFPYF.

This sequence joins TRBV28 and TRBJ2-7, with D uncertain. Germline CDR1 reads MDHEN; CDR2 reads SYDVKM. Trimming left V 5 bases short and J 3 bases short, with 14 bases between. CDR3 length equals 14 residues. The chain's CDR3 is CASSPTLSDYEQYV. In DNA form, the CDR3 reads TGTGCCAGCAGTCCCACCTTAAGCGACTACGAGCAGTACGTC.

For this clonotype: The DNA is left out, because the CDR3 cannot be placed on it with certainty; the CDR3 is given as TCRdb lists it. The V and J genes are TRBV20-1 and TRBJ1-5; the D call in the table, TRBD1, was not verified against the DNA. Germline V gives CDR1 DFQATT, CDR2 SNEGSKA (reference sequence). The CDR3 length equals 10 residues, ends included. CDR3 sequence: CSVGGGTGGF.

This clonotype has a handful of counts. The V call is TRBV7-9, the J call TRBJ2-5; 9 positions match TRBD2. The CDR3 has 14 residues. The germline gives CDR1 SEHNR, CDR2 FQNEAQ (reference sequence). The trim removed 1 base at V and 5 bases at J, leaving 2 bases unmatched. CDR3 region: CASSLVLAGETQYF. CDR3 nucleotide sequence: TGTGCCAGCAGCTTAGTCCTAGCGGGGGAGACCCAGTACTTC.

The chain is built from TRBV27 and TRBJ2-2; 8 bases fit TRBD1. The V segment lost 6 bases and the J segment 6 bases; nucleotides outside the gene matches: 9. There are 15 residues in the CDR3. CDR1 and CDR2 from the germline V gene are MNHEY and SMNVEV (reference sequence). The CDR3 reads CASSPRTGTPGELFF. CDR3 DNA sequence: TGTGCCAGCAGCCCCCGGACAGGGACCCCCGGGGAGCTGTTTTTT.

The rearrangement links TRBV20-1 to TRBJ2-2; D call uncertain. The germline V and J ends were trimmed by 0 bases and 4 bases, with 9 bases remaining between them. Looked up from germline, CDR1 is DFQATT and CDR2 is SNEGSKA (reference sequence). This CDR3 comprises 14 residues. The CDR3 region has the DNA TGCAGTGCTAGAGATCGGAAGGGCACCGGGGAGCTGTTTTTT. This codes for CSARDRKGTGELFF.

This clonotype has at least ten counts. The chain recombines TRBV6-5 with TRBJ2-1; D is uncertain. The germline CDR1 and CDR2 sequences are MNHEY and SVGAGI. The length of the CDR3 is 12 residues. V dropped 6 bases and J dropped 7 bases, with 10 bases sitting between them. Here the CDR3 reads CASRHRKNEQFF. The CDR3 region has the DNA TGTGCCAGCAGACACCGTAAGAATGAGCAGTTCTTC.

The rearrangement joins TRBV6-9 to TRBJ2-7; 8 nucleotides agree with TRBD1. The CDR3 extends over 12 amino acids. Germline lookup yields CDR1 MNHGY and CDR2 SVAAGI. In nucleotides, the CDR3 is TGTGGGGCAGGGGGCGTCTCCTACGAGCAGTACTTC. Translated: CGAGGVSYEQYF.

This clonotype was seen repeatedly, ten times or more. J is TRBJ1-6 and V is TRBV7-6; 7 nucleotides match TRBD1. Per germline, CDR1 SGHVS and CDR2 FNYEAQ. The CDR3 loop spans 15 amino acids. Unmatched junction bases numbered 6, after V lost 5 bases and J lost 5 bases. CDR3 coding DNA: TGTGCCAGCAGCCCAAGGGACAGAGATAATTCACCCCTCCACTTT. Translation: CASSPRDRDNSPLHF.

This clonotype was seen many times. The chain couples TRBV7-8 to TRBJ1-1; 8 nucleotides align to TRBD1. Germline CDR1 SGHVS, CDR2 FQNEAQ. The CDR3 length is 14 residues. J gave up 4 bases and V 3 bases, and 4 bases lay outside the gene matches. The CDR3 region is CASSLTGAFTEAFF. CDR3 sequence (DNA): TGTGCCAGCAGCTTGACAGGGGCTTTCACTGAAGCTTTCTTT.

This clonotype was seen repeatedly, ten times or more. The CDR3 DNA sequence: TGTGCCAGCAGTTACGTGGACAACTATGGCTACACCTTC. It specifies CASSYVDNYGYTF. The genes are TRBV6-2 or TRBV6-3 and TRBJ1-2; D not certain. CDR1 is MNHEY, CDR2 SVGEGT, per germline. The V end was cut by 2 bases, the J end by 2 bases, with 6 bases between. This CDR3 region has 13 residues.

At least ten counts were recorded for this clonotype. The chain uses TRBV7-8 and TRBJ2-2; D remains ambiguous. The length of the CDR3 is 11 residues. Germline V CDR1 and CDR2: SGHVS, FQNEAQ. DNA for the CDR3: TGTGCTTATCTCTTCACCGGGGAGCTGTTTTTT. Protein product: CAYLFTGELFF.

The V and J genes are TRBV15 and TRBJ2-3; D unclear. This CDR3 is 13 amino acids long. Trimming took off 0 bases at V and 6 bases at J, with 7 bases between the two ends. The germline CDR1 and CDR2 sequences are LNHNV and YYDKDF (reference sequence). CDR3: CATSRDQGDTQYF. The CDR3 DNA sequence: TGTGCCACCAGCAGAGATCAAGGGGATACGCAGTATTTT. Full variable domain (remainder filled in from reference TRBV15 and TRBJ2-3): DAMVIQNPRYQVTQFGKPVTLSCSQTLNHNVMYWYQQKSSQAPKLLFHYYDKDFNNEADTPDNFQSRRPNTSFCFLDIRSPGLGDTAMYLCATSRDQGDTQYFGPGTRLTVL.

This clonotype has just a few counts. The gene calls are TRBV6-2 or TRBV6-3 and TRBJ2-2; TRBD1 might be the D (5 bases). Germline V gene lookup returns CDR1 MNHEY and CDR2 SVGEGT. Trimming stripped 2 bases from V and 2 bases from J, with 9 bases between. This CDR3 has 15 residues. CDR3 amino acids: CASSYPDSNTGELFF. The CDR3 nucleotides are TGTGCCAGCAGTTACCCTGACAGTAACACCGGGGAGCTGTTTTTT.

This clonotype was detected a few times. This chain joins TRBV6-4 and TRBJ2-1; D is undetermined. The CDR3 length is 13 residues. V was clipped by 1 base and J by 5 bases, with 6 bases between them. Germline V gives CDR1 MRHNA, CDR2 SNTAGT. CDR3 DNA: TGTGCCAGCAGTGACTGGACGAACAATGAGCAGTTCTTC. Translation gives CASSDWTNNEQFF.

The CDR3 DNA follows: TGTGCCAGCAGTTTCGGGACAGCCTCCGGGGCCCAGCATTTT. Translated, it gives CASSFGTASGAQHF. V is TRBV27 and J is TRBJ1-5; the match to TRBD1 covers 7 bases. The V segment lost 3 bases and the J segment 11 bases; nucleotides outside the gene matches: 10. Germline V gene sequence: CDR1 MNHEY, CDR2 SMNVEV (reference sequence). The CDR3 has 14 amino acids.